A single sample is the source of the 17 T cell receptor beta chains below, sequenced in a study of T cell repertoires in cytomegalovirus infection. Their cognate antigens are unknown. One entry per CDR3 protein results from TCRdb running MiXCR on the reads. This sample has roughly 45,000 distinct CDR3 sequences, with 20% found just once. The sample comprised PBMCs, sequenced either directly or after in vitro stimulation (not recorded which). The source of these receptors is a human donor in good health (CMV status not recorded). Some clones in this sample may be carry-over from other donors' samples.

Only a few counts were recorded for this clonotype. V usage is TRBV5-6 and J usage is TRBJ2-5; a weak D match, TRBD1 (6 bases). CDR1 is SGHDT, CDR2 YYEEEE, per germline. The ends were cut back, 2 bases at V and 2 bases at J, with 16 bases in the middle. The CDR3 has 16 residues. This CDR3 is CASSFSAIGQQETQYF. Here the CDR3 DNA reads TGTGCCAGCAGCTTCTCAGCCATTGGACAGCAAGAGACCCAGTACTTC.

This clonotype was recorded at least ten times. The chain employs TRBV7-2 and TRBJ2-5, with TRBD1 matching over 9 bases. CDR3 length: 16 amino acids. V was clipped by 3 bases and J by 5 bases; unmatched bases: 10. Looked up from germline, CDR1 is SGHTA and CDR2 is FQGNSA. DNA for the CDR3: TGTGCCAGCAGCTTGTCGACAGGGGGATGGGTTGAGACCCAGTACTTC. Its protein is CASSLSTGGWVETQYF.

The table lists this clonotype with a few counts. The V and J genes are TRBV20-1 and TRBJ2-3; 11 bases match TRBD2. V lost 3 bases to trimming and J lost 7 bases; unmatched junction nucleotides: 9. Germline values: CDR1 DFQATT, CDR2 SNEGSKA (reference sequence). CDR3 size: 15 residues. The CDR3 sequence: CSARGTSGHSNTQYF. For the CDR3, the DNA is TGCAGTGCTAGGGGGACTAGCGGCCACTCGAATACGCAGTATTTT.

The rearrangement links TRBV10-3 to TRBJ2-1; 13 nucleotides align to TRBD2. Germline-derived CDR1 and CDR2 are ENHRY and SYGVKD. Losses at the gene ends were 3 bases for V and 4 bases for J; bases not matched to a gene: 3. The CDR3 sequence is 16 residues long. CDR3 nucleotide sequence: TGTGCCATCAGTGACTCGGGACTAGCGGGGTACAATGAGCAGTTCTTC. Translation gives CAISDSGLAGYNEQFF.

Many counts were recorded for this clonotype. The CDR3 reads CASSGTSPYNEQFF. The CDR3 nucleotides are TGTGCCAGCAGCGGTACTAGCCCCTACAATGAGCAGTTCTTC. J is TRBJ2-1 and V is TRBV11-3; a possible D gene is TRBD2 (6 bases). In germline, CDR1 is SGHNT, CDR2 YENEEA. The CDR3 contains 14 residues. Between the trimmed V and J ends, which lost 5 bases and 2 bases, there was a span of 10 bases.

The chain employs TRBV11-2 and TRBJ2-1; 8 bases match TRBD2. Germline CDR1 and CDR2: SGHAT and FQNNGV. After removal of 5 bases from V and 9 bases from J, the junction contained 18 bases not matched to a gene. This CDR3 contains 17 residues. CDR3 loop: CASSARHPGTSFSEQFF. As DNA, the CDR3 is TGTGCCAGCAGCGCGCGCCACCCCGGGACTAGTTTTAGTGAGCAGTTCTTC.

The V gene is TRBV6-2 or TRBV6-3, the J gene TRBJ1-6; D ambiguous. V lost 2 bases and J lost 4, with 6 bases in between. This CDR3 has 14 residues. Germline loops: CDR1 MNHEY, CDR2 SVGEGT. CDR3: CASSYASYNSPLHF. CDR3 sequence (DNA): TGTGCCAGCAGTTACGCTTCGTATAATTCACCCCTCCACTTT.

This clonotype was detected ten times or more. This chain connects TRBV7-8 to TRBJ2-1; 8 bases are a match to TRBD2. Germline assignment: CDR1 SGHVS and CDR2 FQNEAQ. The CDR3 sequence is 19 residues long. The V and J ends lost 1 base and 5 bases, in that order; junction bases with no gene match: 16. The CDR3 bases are TGTGCCAGCAGCTTAGATGCCGTGAGTAGCGGGACCCGAAACAATGAGCAGTTCTTC. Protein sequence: CASSLDAVSSGTRNNEQFF.

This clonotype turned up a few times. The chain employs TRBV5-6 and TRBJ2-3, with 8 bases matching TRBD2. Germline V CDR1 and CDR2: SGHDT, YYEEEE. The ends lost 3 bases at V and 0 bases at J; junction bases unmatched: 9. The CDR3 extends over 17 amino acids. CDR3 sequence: CASSSYFSGTSTDTQYF. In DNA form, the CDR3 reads TGTGCCAGCAGCTCTTACTTTAGCGGGACTAGCACAGATACGCAGTATTTT.

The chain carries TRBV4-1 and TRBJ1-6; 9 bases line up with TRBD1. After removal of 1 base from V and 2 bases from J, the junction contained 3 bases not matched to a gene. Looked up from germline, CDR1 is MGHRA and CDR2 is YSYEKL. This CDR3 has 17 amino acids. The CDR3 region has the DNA TGCGCCAGCAGCCAAGGAACAGGGGGCACCTATAATTCACCCCTCCACTTT. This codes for CASSQGTGGTYNSPLHF.

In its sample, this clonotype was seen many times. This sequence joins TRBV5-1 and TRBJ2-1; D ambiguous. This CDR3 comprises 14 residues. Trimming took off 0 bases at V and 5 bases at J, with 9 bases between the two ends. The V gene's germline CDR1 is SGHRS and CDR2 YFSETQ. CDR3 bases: TGCGCCAGCAGCTTGGCCTTAAGCCACAATGAGCAGTTCTTC. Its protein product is CASSLALSHNEQFF.

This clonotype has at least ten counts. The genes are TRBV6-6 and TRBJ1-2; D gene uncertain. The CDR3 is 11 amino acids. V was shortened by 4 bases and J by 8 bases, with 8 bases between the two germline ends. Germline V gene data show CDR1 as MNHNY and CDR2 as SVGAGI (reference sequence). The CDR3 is CASSSGGGYTF. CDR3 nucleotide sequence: TGTGCCAGCAGTTCCGGTGGGGGCTACACCTTC.

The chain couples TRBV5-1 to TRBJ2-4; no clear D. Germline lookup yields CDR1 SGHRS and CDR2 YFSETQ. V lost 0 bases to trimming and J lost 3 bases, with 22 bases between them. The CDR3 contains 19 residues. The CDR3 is CASSLETVRAVSSKNIQYF. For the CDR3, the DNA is TGCGCCAGCAGCTTGGAAACCGTCAGAGCCGTTTCTAGCAAAAACATTCAGTACTTC.

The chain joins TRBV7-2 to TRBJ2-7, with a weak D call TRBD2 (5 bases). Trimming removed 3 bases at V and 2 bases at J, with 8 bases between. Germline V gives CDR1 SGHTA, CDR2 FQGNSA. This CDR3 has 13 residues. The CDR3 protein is CASSFLLAYEQYF. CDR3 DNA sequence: TGTGCCAGCAGCTTTCTACTAGCCTACGAGCAGTACTTC.

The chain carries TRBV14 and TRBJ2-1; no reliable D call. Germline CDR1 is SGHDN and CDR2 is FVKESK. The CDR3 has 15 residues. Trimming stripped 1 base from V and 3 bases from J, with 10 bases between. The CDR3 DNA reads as TGTGCCAGCAGCCAAGCCCCCACACGCTACAATGAGCAGTTCTTC. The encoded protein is CASSQAPTRYNEQFF.

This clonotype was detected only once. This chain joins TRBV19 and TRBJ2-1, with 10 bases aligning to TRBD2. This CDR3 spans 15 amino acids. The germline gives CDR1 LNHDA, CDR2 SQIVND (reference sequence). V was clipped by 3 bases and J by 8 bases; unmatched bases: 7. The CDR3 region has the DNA TGTGCCAGTAGTATCGATCTAGCGGGAGTGGATGAGCAGTTCTTC. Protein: CASSIDLAGVDEQFF.

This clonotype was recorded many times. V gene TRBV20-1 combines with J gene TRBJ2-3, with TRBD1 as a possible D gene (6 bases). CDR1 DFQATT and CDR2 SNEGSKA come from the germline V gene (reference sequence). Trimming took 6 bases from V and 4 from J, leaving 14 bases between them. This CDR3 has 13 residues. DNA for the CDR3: TGCAGTGCCAACCCGGGACAACCAGATACGCAGTATTTT. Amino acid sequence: CSANPGQPDTQYF.